This TCR beta chain was observed in a study of cytotoxic CD8 clonotypes in ibrutinib-treated CLL. This CDR3 has 18 residues. The V gene lost 4 bases and the J gene lost 6 bases, with 28 bases spanning the gap. The germline V gene has CDR1 SGHTA and CDR2 FQGNSA. The authors obtained roughly 1.8 micrograms of genomic DNA from cryopreserved PBMCs for TCR beta libraries. Repertoires were generated with immunoSEQ multiplex PCR, while TCRdb's copy carries only in-frame clones and drops some. The sample lists about 140,000 clones, roughly 80% occurring once. This clonotype was obtained from a human donor with chronic lymphocytic leukemia. This chain links TRBV7-2 with TRBJ2-7; D possibly matches TRBD1 or TRBD2 (5 bases each). The starting material was PBMCs, obtained after 12 months of ibrutinib treatment. The CDR3 DNA follows: TGTGCCAGCAGCTCATATTTTCTGTGGGACCCAGTCAGTCTCGAGCAGTACTTC. As protein: CASSSYFLWDPVSLEQYF.